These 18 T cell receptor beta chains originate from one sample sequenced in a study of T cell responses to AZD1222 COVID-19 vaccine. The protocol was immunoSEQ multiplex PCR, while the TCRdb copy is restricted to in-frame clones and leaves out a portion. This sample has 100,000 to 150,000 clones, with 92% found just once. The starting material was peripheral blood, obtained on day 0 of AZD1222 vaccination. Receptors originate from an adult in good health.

Written as DNA, the CDR3 is TGTGCCAGCAGCTCCCAACCCGGACTAGCGGTTTCCACAGATACGCAGTATTTT. Translating gives CASSSQPGLAVSTDTQYF. The chain couples TRBV7-3 to TRBJ2-3, with 10 bases aligning to TRBD2. Trimming cost V 4 bases and J 2 bases; bases outside gene matches: 12. Germline V gives CDR1 SGHTA, CDR2 FQGTGA. The CDR3 runs to 18 residues.

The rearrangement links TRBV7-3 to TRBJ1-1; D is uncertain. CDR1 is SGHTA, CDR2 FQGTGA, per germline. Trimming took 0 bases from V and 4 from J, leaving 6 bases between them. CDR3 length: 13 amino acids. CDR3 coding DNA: TGTGCCAGCAGCTTAACGGCCGGCACTGAAGCTTTCTTT. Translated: CASSLTAGTEAFF.

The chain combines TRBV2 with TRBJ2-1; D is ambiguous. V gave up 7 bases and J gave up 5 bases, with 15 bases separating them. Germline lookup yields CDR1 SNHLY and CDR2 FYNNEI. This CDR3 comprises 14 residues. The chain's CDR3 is CASIELPEDNEQFF. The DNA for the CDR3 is TGTGCCAGCATAGAGTTACCGGAAGACAATGAGCAGTTCTTC.

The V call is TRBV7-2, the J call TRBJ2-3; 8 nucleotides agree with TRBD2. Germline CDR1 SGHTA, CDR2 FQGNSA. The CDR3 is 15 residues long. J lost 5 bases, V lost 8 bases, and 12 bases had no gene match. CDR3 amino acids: CASPREAGVIDTQYF. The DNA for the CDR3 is TGTGCCAGCCCGCGGGAGGCGGGAGTCATAGATACGCAGTATTTT.

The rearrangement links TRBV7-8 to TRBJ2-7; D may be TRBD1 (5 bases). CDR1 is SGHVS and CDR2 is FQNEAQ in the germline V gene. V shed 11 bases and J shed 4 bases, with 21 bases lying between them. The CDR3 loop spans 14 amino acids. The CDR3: CASEGNQGGYEQYF. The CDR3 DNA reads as TGTGCCTCCGAAGGGAACCAGGGTGGGTACGAGCAGTACTTC. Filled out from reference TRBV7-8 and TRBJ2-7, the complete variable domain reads GAGVSQSPRYKVAKRGQDVALRCDPISGHVSLFWYQQALGQGPEFLTYFQNEAQLDKSGLPSDRFFAERPEGSVSTLKIQRTQQEDSAVYLCASEGNQGGYEQYFGPGTRLTVT.

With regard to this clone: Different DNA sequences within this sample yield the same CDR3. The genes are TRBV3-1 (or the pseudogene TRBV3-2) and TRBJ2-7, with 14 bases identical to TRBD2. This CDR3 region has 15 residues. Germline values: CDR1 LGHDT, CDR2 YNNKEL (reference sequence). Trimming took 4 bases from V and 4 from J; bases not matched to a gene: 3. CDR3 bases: TGTGCCAGCAGCCTTCGACTAGCGGGAGGGTACGAGCAGTACTTC. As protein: CASSLRLAGGYEQYF.

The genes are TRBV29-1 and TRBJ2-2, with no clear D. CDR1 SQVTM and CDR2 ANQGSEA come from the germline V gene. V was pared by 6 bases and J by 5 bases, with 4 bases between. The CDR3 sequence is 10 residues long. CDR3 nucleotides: TGCAGCGTAGGGACCGGGGAGCTGTTTTTT. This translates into CSVGTGELFF.

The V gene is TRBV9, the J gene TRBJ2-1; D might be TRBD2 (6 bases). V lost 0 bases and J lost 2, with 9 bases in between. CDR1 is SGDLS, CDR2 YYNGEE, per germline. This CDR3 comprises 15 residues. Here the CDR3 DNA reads TGTGCCAGCAGCGTAGCAGCGGGTGCCTACAATGAGCAGTTCTTC. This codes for CASSVAAGAYNEQFF.

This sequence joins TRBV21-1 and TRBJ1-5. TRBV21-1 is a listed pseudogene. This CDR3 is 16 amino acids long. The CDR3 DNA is TGTGCCAGCAGACACCGGGCCCCCGCGGGCAATCAGCCCCAGCATTTT. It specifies CASRHRAPAGNQPQHF.

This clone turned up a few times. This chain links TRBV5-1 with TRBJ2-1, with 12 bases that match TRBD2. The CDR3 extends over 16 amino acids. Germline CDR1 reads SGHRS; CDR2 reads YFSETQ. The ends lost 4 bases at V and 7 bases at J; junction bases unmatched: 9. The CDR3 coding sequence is TGCGCCAGCAGCCTTACTCTAGCGGGAGGGCCAAATGAGCAGTTCTTC. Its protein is CASSLTLAGGPNEQFF.

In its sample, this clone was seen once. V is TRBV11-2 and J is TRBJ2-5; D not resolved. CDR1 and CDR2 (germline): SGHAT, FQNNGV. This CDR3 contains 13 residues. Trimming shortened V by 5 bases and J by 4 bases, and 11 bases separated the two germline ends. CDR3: CASSRIYRETQYF. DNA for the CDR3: TGTGCCAGCAGCCGGATTTATAGAGAGACCCAGTACTTC.

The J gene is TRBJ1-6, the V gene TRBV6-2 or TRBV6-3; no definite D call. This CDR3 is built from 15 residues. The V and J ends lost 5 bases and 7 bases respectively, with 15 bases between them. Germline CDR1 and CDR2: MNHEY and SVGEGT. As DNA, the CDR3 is TGTGCCAGCAGTATTCAGGCTGTCGCGAATTCACCCCTCCACTTT. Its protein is CASSIQAVANSPLHF.

CDR3 DNA: TGTGCCAGCAGCTTACTCGGAAACAATCAGCCCCAGCATTTT. It encodes CASSLLGNNQPQHF. The V gene is TRBV11-2, the J gene TRBJ1-5; D is ambiguous. The V end lost 2 bases, the J end lost 3 bases, and 8 bases lay between the germline ends. The CDR3 sequence is 14 residues long. CDR1 SGHAT and CDR2 FQNNGV come from the germline V gene.

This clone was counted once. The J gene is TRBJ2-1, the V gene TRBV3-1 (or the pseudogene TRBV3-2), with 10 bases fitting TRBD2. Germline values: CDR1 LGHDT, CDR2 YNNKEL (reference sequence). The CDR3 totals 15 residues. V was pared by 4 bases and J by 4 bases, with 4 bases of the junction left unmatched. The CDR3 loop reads CASSLLAGHYNEQFF. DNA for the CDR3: TGTGCCAGCAGCCTACTAGCGGGGCATTACAATGAGCAGTTCTTC.

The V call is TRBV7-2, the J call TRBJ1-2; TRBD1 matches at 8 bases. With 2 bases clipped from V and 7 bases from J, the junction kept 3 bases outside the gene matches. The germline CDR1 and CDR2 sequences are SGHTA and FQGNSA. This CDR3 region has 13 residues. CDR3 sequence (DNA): TGTGCCAGCAGCTTACAGGGGGCAGTTGGCTACACCTTC. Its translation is CASSLQGAVGYTF.

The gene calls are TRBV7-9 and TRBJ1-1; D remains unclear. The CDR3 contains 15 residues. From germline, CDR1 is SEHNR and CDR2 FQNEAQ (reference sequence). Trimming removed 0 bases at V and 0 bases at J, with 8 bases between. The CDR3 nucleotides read TGTGCCAGCAGCTTAGCAGGGCAGGTGAACACTGAAGCTTTCTTT. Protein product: CASSLAGQVNTEAFF.

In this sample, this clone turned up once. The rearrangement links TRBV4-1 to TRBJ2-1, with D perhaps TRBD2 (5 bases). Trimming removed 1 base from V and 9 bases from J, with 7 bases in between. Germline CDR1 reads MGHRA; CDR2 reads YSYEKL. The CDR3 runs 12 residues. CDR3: CASSQASGEQFF. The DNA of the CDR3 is TGCGCCAGCAGCCAAGCCAGCGGTGAGCAGTTCTTC.

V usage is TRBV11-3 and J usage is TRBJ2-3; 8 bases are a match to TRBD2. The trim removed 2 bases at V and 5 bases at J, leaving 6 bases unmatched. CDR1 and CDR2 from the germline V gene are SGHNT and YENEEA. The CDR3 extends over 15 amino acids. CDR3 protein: CASSLHGRAEDTQYF. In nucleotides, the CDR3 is TGTGCCAGCAGCTTACACGGGAGGGCCGAAGATACGCAGTATTTT.